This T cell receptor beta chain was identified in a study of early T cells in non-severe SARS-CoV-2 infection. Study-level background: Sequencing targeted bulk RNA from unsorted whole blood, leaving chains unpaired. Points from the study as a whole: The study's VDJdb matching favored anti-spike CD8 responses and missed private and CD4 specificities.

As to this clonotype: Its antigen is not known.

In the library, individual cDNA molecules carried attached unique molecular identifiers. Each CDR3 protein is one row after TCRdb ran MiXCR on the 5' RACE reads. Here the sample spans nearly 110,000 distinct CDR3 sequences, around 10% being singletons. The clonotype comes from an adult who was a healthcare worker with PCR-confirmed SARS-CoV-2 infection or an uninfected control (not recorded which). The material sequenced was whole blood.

CDR3 DNA: TGTGCCATCAGTGACAGGGGGCAAGACGAGCAGTACTTC. Residues: CAISDRGQDEQYF. The V and J genes are TRBV10-3 and TRBJ2-7, with 8 bases lining up with TRBD1. CDR1 and CDR2 from the germline V gene are ENHRY and SYGVKD. The CDR3 has 13 residues. V lost 3 bases to trimming and J lost 5 bases; unmatched junction nucleotides: 3.